This T cell receptor (beta chain) is from a study of cytomegalovirus exposure and HLA in healthy donors. On this clone itself: No antigen is known for it.

Findings of the study overall: The authors later found TCR association rates varying by HLA locus, with DRB1 most and HLA-C fewest. Researchers counted over 150 TCR beta chains as cytomegalovirus-associated.

Researchers ran the PCR with 60 Vbeta and 13 Jbeta primers. Method: immunoSEQ multiplex PCR; TCRdb's copy keeps in-frame clones and lacks some. Of 150,000 to 200,000 clones detected, around 80% appear once; the ten largest clones hold roughly 3.5%. The germline CDR1 and CDR2 sequences are MDHEN and SYDVKM. V lost 2 bases to trimming and J lost 0 bases, with 8 bases between them. This CDR3 region has 15 residues. Sequencing was done on a sample of PBMCs. This clonotype was obtained from a woman between 55 and 75 years old in good health and CMV-seropositive. The chain joins TRBV28 to TRBJ2-1; D gene unclear. CDR3 in DNA: TGTGCCAGCAGTTTAGCTCCTAGCTCCTACAATGAGCAGTTCTTC. It yields the protein CASSLAPSSYNEQFF.